This T cell receptor beta chain derives from a study of blood T cell repertoires in COVID-19. Study-level information: Samples of COVID-19 (acute and convalescent) were obtained from the United States, Italy and Spain. Sample material is recorded as cDNA or gDNA derived from T cells, B-cell-depleted T cells, or PBMCs.

In the authors' methods: Reference gene primer amplification gave estimated nucleated cell counts. Sequencing was performed with immunoSEQ multiplex PCR; in TCRdb, only in-frame clones are kept and a portion is missing. V, J and clone size were drawn from that table, and D and trimming were deduced from the DNA. Counted here are about 140,000 clones, 84% occurring once; the ten biggest clones make up roughly 8%. V lost 6 bases to trimming and J lost 7 bases; unmatched junction nucleotides: 6. Germline CDR1 reads SEHNR; CDR2 reads FQNEAQ (reference sequence). The CDR3 covers 15 residues. The chain couples TRBV7-9 to TRBJ2-1, with 13 bases lining up with TRBD2. The source is a human donor in a cohort sampled during active COVID-19. The sequencing sample was made of peripheral blood. The CDR3 DNA reads as TGTGCCAGCAGGTTTACTAGCGGGGGGGCTAATGAGCAGTTCTTC. The encoded protein is CASRFTSGGANEQFF.